A single sample is the source of the 10 T cell receptor beta chains below, sequenced in a study of cytomegalovirus exposure and HLA in healthy donors (TCRdb year 2017). The library was built by means of the immunoSEQ multiplex PCR assay. A mixture of 60 forward primers for TCR Vbeta segments and 13 reverse primers for TCR Jbeta segments was used in the multiplex PCR. The immuneACCESS repertoire file appears here via TCRdb, limited to in-frame rearrangements. These files lack a portion of the clones; in checked studies, under half of the deficit traces to unresolved V genes, and the cause of the others is not known. In this sample the table shows some 190,000 clones, roughly 77% of which occur a single time. The ten biggest clones cover about 1.9% of the sample. Sequenced input: PBMCs. The receptors derive from a woman aged 25 to 39 in good health and CMV-seronegative.

This chain joins TRBV19 and TRBJ1-5; D not resolved. The CDR3 totals 14 residues. Germline loops: CDR1 LNHDA, CDR2 SQIVND (reference sequence). V lost 0 bases and J 6 bases, leaving 9 bases between the germline ends. CDR3 protein: CASSIDAFGQPQHF. CDR3 DNA sequence: TGTGCCAGTAGTATAGACGCATTCGGTCAGCCCCAGCATTTT. Supplemented by reference TRBV19 and TRBJ1-5, the full variable domain reads DGGITQSPKYLFRKEGQNVTLSCEQNLNHDAMYWYRQDPGQGLRLIYYSQIVNDFQKGDIAEGYSVSREKKESFPLTVTSAQKNPTAFYLCASSIDAFGQPQHFGDGTRLSIL.

V gene TRBV18 combines with J gene TRBJ2-3, with D possibly TRBD2 on 6 matching bases. This CDR3 contains 15 residues. The V and J ends lost 0 bases and 2 bases respectively, with 9 bases between them. Germline assignment: CDR1 KGHSH and CDR2 LQKENI. In nucleotides, the CDR3 is TGTGCCAGCTCACCACCGGGGGGACCCACAGATACGCAGTATTTT. This gives the protein CASSPPGGPTDTQYF.

This rearrangement joins TRBV18 to TRBJ1-1, with D perhaps TRBD1 (5 bases). Germline V gene lookup returns CDR1 KGHSH and CDR2 LQKENI. V was pared by 6 bases and J by 0 bases, with 14 bases between. The CDR3 extends over 15 amino acids. CDR3 bases: TGTGCCAGCTCGTCCGGGGGAGATATGAACACTGAAGCTTTCTTT. Its translation is CASSSGGDMNTEAFF. Variable domain in full (rest from reference TRBV18 and TRBJ1-1): NAGVMQNPRHLVRRRGQEARLRCSPMKGHSHVYWYRQLPEEGLKFMVYLQKENIIDESGMPKERFSAEFPKEGPSILRIQQVVRGDSAAYFCASSSGGDMNTEAFFGQGTRLTVV.

The chain couples TRBV29-1 to TRBJ2-7, with 7 bases matching TRBD1. CDR1 SQVTM and CDR2 ANQGSEA come from the germline V gene. The CDR3 sequence is 13 residues long. V lost 3 bases to trimming and J lost 0 bases; unmatched junction nucleotides: 2. In DNA, the CDR3 is TGCAGCGTTGAGGCAGGGGGCTCCTACGAGCAGTACTTC. It codes for CSVEAGGSYEQYF.

J is TRBJ2-7 and V is TRBV30; TRBD1 matches at 9 bases. This CDR3 is 15 amino acids long. Germline assignment: CDR1 GTSNPN and CDR2 SVGIG (reference sequence). Trimming at V came to 3 bases and at J to 3 bases, leaving 9 bases not matched to a gene. The CDR3 DNA follows: TGTGCCTGGAGCCCAAGACAGGGGGGCCGCTACGAGCAGTACTTC. This codes for CAWSPRQGGRYEQYF.

This clone was seen a handful of times. The chain carries TRBV18 and TRBJ2-1, with 13 bases matching TRBD2. The CDR3 sequence is 17 residues long. The germline gives CDR1 KGHSH, CDR2 LQKENI. The V gene end was trimmed by 6 bases and the J gene end by 2 bases; junction bases not matched to a gene: 7. For the CDR3, the DNA is TGTGCCAGCTCCTCCTGGACTAGCGGGGGTACCTACAATGAGCAGTTCTTC. It specifies CASSSWTSGGTYNEQFF.

The J gene is TRBJ2-3, the V gene TRBV7-6; TRBD2 matches 8 bases. In germline, CDR1 is SGHVS, CDR2 FNYEAQ. The V segment lost 5 bases and the J segment 0 bases; nucleotides outside the gene matches: 13. The length of the CDR3 is 18 residues. CDR3 sequence (DNA): TGTGCCAGCAGCGCCGGGACTAGACAGCAGGAGAGCACAGATACGCAGTATTTT. Translation gives CASSAGTRQQESTDTQYF. The variable domain in full, with the rest retrieved from reference TRBV7-6 and TRBJ2-3, is GAGVSQSPRYKVTKRGQDVALRCDPISGHVSLYWYRQALGQGPEFLTYFNYEAQQDKSGLPNDRFSAERPEGSISTLTIQRTEQRDSAMYRCASSAGTRQQESTDTQYFGPGTRLTVL.

The J gene is TRBJ2-5, the V gene TRBV6-1; D not certain. The V gene lost 5 bases and the J gene lost 5 bases, with 12 bases spanning the gap. The CDR3 is 13 residues long. CDR1 MNHNS and CDR2 SASEGT come from the germline V gene. The DNA of the CDR3 is TGTGCCAGCAGTAAAGTTGGCCCGGAGACCCAGTACTTC. It translates to CASSKVGPETQYF.

The J gene is TRBJ2-3, the V gene TRBV12-5, with TRBD2 identical over 14 bases. The CDR3 totals 20 residues. V trimming: 4 bases; J trimming: 2 bases; junction bases outside the gene matches: 14. CDR1 is LGHNT and CDR2 is FRNRAP in the germline V gene. The CDR3 spells CASGSVIGTSGGSSTDTQYF. For the CDR3, the DNA is TGTGCTAGTGGTTCGGTAATCGGGACTAGCGGGGGAAGTTCCACAGATACGCAGTATTTT.

The J gene is TRBJ2-7, the V gene TRBV7-2; D might be TRBD2 (6 bases). The germline gives CDR1 SGHTA, CDR2 FQGNSA. Trimming removed 5 bases at V and 4 bases at J, with 9 bases between. CDR3 length: 12 amino acids. CDR3 nucleotides: TGTGCCAGCAGCCCCGGGGGATACGAGCAGTACTTC. Translating gives CASSPGGYEQYF.